These 28 T cell receptor beta chains came from one sample sequenced in a study of CD8 T cells in ankylosing spondylitis (dated by TCRdb to the late 2010s). What the research found in general, with its limitations: A TCR beta motif of about eight highly homologous amino acid variants appeared characteristic of blood from ankylosing spondylitis patients.

What these receptors recognize is not known. The library was obtained by 5' RACE. Sequencer: Illumina HiSeq 2500. TCRdb reprocessing: public reads trimmed at Q25 with fastp, clones called with MiXCR, in-frame beta chains kept. Under each unique CDR3 protein, matching rows form one entry showing the most common genes and DNA. Across this sample there are approximately 550,000 distinct CDR3 sequences, with over 9.5% seen only once. Approximately 7% of the sample belongs to the ten largest clones. Specimen: blood, either unsorted or a sorted T cell fraction (not recorded which). These TCRs come from a male donor with ankylosing spondylitis.

The gene calls are TRBV29-1 and TRBJ2-2, with D uncertain. Germline V lookup: CDR1 SQVTM, CDR2 ANQGSEA. The CDR3 runs 12 residues. V was cut by 6 bases and J by 5 bases, with 10 bases left in between. The CDR3 sequence is CSVLKQTGELFF. CDR3 nucleotides: TGCAGCGTCCTAAAACAGACCGGGGAGCTGTTTTTT.

This clonotype was found many times. The rearrangement links TRBV21-1 to TRBJ1-3. TRBV21-1 is noted as a pseudogene. There are 14 residues in the CDR3. The CDR3 here is CASSKRGTGNTIYF. CDR3 coding DNA: TGTGCCAGCAGCAAACGAGGGACTGGAAACACCATATATTTT.

J is TRBJ2-1 and V is TRBV6-4, with D perhaps being TRBD1 or TRBD2 (5 bases each). CDR3 size: 15 residues. V lost 6 bases, J lost 0 bases, and 12 bases lay in between. Per the germline V gene, CDR1 is MRHNA and CDR2 is SNTAGT. CDR3 loop: CASRQDFSSYNEQFF. The CDR3 DNA reads as TGTGCCAGCAGACAGGACTTTAGCTCCTACAATGAGCAGTTCTTC.

This clonotype was observed many times. The CDR3 DNA sequence: TGTGCCAGCAGTTTAGCTGGACAGATGAACACTGAAGCTTTCTTT. Protein: CASSLAGQMNTEAFF. This rearrangement joins TRBV12-3 or TRBV12-4 to TRBJ1-1; TRBD1 is a possible D gene (6 bases). CDR3 length: 15 residues. V was clipped by 0 bases and J by 0 bases, with 8 bases between them.

The V gene is TRBV29-1, the J gene TRBJ2-3; D call uncertain. Germline values: CDR1 SQVTM, CDR2 ANQGSEA. Between the trimmed V and J ends, which lost 1 base and 1 base, there was a span of 3 bases. This CDR3 has 12 amino acids. Written as DNA, the CDR3 is TGCAGCGTTGAAGTGGGCACAGATACGCAGTATTTT. Translating it yields CSVEVGTDTQYF.

The V gene is TRBV20-1, the J gene TRBJ1-2, with 7 bases aligning to TRBD1. Germline V CDR1 and CDR2: DFQATT, SNEGSKA (reference sequence). V dropped 5 bases and J dropped 5; count of bases not matched to a gene: 17. CDR3 length: 16 amino acids. The CDR3 protein is CSADRDSPSPGYGYTF. The CDR3 region has the DNA TGCAGTGCTGATAGGGACAGCCCCAGCCCGGGGTATGGCTACACCTTC.

The sample holds a few counts of this clonotype. The CDR3, as DNA: TGTGCCAGCAGCGGAAGCTTAGCGGGAGCCTTGGTTGGTGAGCAGTTCTTC. It encodes CASSGSLAGALVGEQFF. V usage is TRBV9 and J usage is TRBJ2-1; 9 bases fit TRBD2. The ends lost 3 bases at V and 9 bases at J; junction bases unmatched: 16. Germline assignment: CDR1 SGDLS and CDR2 YYNGEE. This CDR3 is built from 17 residues.

This clonotype was observed a handful of times. The chain uses TRBV3-1 and TRBJ2-7, with D tentatively TRBD1 or TRBD2 (6 bases each). The germline CDR1 and CDR2 sequences are LGHDT and YNNKEL (reference sequence). Trimming cost V 0 bases and J 6 bases, with 9 bases left between them. The CDR3 sequence is 13 residues long. The DNA of the CDR3 is TGTGCCAGCAGCCAAGACAGGGGAGGCGAGCAGTACTTC. It codes for CASSQDRGGEQYF.

The gene calls are TRBV7-9 and TRBJ1-1; D remains ambiguous. The V end was cut by 5 bases, the J end by 1 base, with 17 bases between. CDR3 length: 16 amino acids. Germline values: CDR1 SEHNR, CDR2 FQNEAQ (reference sequence). The CDR3: CASSPKPGDGNTEAFF. In nucleotides, the CDR3 is TGTGCCAGCAGCCCGAAGCCCGGGGATGGGAACACTGAAGCTTTCTTT.

The chain links TRBV19 to TRBJ1-6; 8 bases agree with TRBD1. Per the germline V gene, CDR1 is LNHDA and CDR2 is SQIVND (reference sequence). The CDR3 loop spans 17 amino acids. The V and J ends lost 4 bases and 7 bases, in that order; junction bases with no gene match: 12. The CDR3 sequence: CASSTHQMTGANSPLHF. The CDR3 bases are TGTGCCAGTAGTACCCACCAGATGACAGGGGCGAATTCACCCCTCCACTTT.

The genes are TRBV4-1 and TRBJ2-7, with 9 bases identical to TRBD1. CDR3 length equals 14 residues. Unmatched junction bases numbered 6, after V lost 2 bases and J lost 7 bases. CDR1 is MGHRA and CDR2 is YSYEKL in the germline V gene. CDR3 sequence: CASSQPGQGGEQYF. CDR3 DNA sequence: TGCGCCAGCAGCCAACCGGGACAGGGTGGAGAGCAGTACTTC.

This clonotype was seen many times. V usage is TRBV7-9 and J usage is TRBJ2-1; D could derive from TRBD1 or TRBD2 (5 bases each). This CDR3 has 9 residues. With 8 bases removed from V and 9 bases from J, the gap between germline ends came to 5 bases. CDR1 is SEHNR, CDR2 FQNEAQ, per germline (reference sequence). In DNA, the CDR3 is TGTGCCAGCGGGGGTGAGCAGTTCTTC. Translating it yields CASGGEQFF.

This clonotype was counted at least ten times. V usage is TRBV2 and J usage is TRBJ1-2, with D tentatively TRBD1 (5 bases). The CDR3 loop spans 12 amino acids. V lost 2 bases and J 5 bases, leaving 6 bases between the germline ends. Germline loops: CDR1 SNHLY, CDR2 FYNNEI. The CDR3 DNA sequence: TGTGCCAGCAGTGAACGGGGGTATGGCTACACCTTC. Translated, it gives CASSERGYGYTF.

This clonotype was recorded a few times. This chain uses TRBV12-3 or TRBV12-4 with TRBJ1-3; D possibly corresponds to TRBD1 (6 bases). Trimming pared 7 bases from V and 0 bases from J, leaving 13 bases between. The CDR3 spans 15 residues. The CDR3 nucleotides read TGTGCCAGCAAACCGGGACAACTCTCTGGAAACACCATATATTTT. Its translation: CASKPGQLSGNTIYF.

The table lists this clonotype with a count of one. The chain has TRBV7-9 and TRBJ1-3; D remains ambiguous. This CDR3 comprises 11 residues. Germline CDR1 is SEHNR and CDR2 is FQNEAQ (reference sequence). V lost 8 bases and J lost 2, with 4 bases in between. The CDR3 DNA reads as TGTGCCAGCGCCACTGGAAACACCATATATTTT. Residues: CASATGNTIYF.

There are a few counts of this clonotype. The rearrangement joins TRBV7-8 to TRBJ2-7, with D maybe TRBD1 (6 bases). The CDR3 totals 13 residues. Trimming removed 3 bases at V and 3 bases at J, with 9 bases between. Per germline, CDR1 SGHVS and CDR2 FQNEAQ. Written as DNA, the CDR3 is TGTGCCAGCAGCTTTACAGGGAGCTACGAGCAGTACTTC. This gives the protein CASSFTGSYEQYF.

This rearrangement joins TRBV10-3 to TRBJ1-3; D unclear. Trimming took 5 bases from V and 8 from J, leaving 16 bases between them. The CDR3 is 14 residues long. The germline CDR1 and CDR2 sequences are ENHRY and SYGVKD. This CDR3 is CAISNSGSRDTIYF. The CDR3 DNA reads as TGTGCCATCAGTAACTCCGGGAGTCGGGACACCATATATTTT.

A few counts support this clonotype. The chain combines TRBV11-2 with TRBJ2-2; 7 positions match TRBD2. The CDR3 is made up of 15 amino acids. In germline, CDR1 is SGHAT, CDR2 FQNNGV. V lost 0 bases to trimming and J lost 4 bases; unmatched junction nucleotides: 2. The CDR3, as DNA: TGTGCCAGCAGCTTAGAACCGGGAGGCACCGGGGAGCTGTTTTTT. Translated: CASSLEPGGTGELFF.

This clonotype has a handful of counts. The chain employs TRBV5-6 and TRBJ1-1, with TRBD1 matching 7 bases. The germline CDR1 and CDR2 sequences are SGHDT and YYEEEE. Germline trimming cut 3 bases from V and 7 bases from J; bases unmatched to any gene: 6. This CDR3 is 13 amino acids long. As DNA, the CDR3 is TGTGCCAGCAGCTCCGGGACAGAGTATGAAGCTTTCTTT. It specifies CASSSGTEYEAFF.

This sequence joins TRBV6-1 and TRBJ2-1, with D unresolved. Trimming took 4 bases from V and 3 from J, leaving 10 bases between them. The CDR3 covers 14 residues. Germline CDR1 MNHNS, CDR2 SASEGT. CDR3 amino acids: CASSADPFYNEQFF. In DNA, the CDR3 is TGTGCCAGCAGTGCCGACCCCTTCTACAATGAGCAGTTCTTC.

The chain joins TRBV20-1 to TRBJ2-5; D is possibly TRBD1 or TRBD2 (5 bases each). Germline CDR1 DFQATT, CDR2 SNEGSKA (reference sequence). Deletions cut 6 bases from V and 5 bases from J, with 16 bases between. This CDR3 comprises 13 residues. The CDR3 DNA reads TGCAGTGCCAGAACAGACGGGGCCGAGACCCAGTACTTC. Protein product: CSARTDGAETQYF.

This clonotype was detected ten times or more. V and J are TRBV18 and TRBJ1-1; 11 bases are shared with TRBD1. The ends lost 4 bases at V and 8 bases at J; junction bases unmatched: 3. CDR1 is KGHSH and CDR2 is LQKENI in the germline V gene. The CDR3 has 13 amino acids. CDR3 in amino acids: CASSLGQGAEAFF. Written as DNA, the CDR3 is TGTGCCAGCTCACTCGGACAGGGGGCCGAAGCTTTCTTT.

About this clonotype: This clone may be a read error of a much larger clone one base away. The gene calls are TRBV7-8 and TRBJ1-1, with unresolved D. The CDR3 covers 12 residues. Germline CDR1 and CDR2: SGHVS and FQNEAQ. Trimming removed 5 bases from V and 4 bases from J, with 8 bases in between. CDR3 sequence reads: CASSPESTEAFF. The CDR3 DNA reads TGTGCCAGCAGCCCGGAGAGCACTGAAGCTTTCTTT. The variable domain in full, with the rest retrieved from reference TRBV7-8 and TRBJ1-1, is GAGVSQSPRYKVAKRGQDVALRCDPISGHVSLFWYQQALGQGPEFLTYFQNEAQLDKSGLPSDRFFAERPEGSVSTLKIQRTQQEDSAVYLCASSPESTEAFFGQGTRLTVV.

Concerning this clonotype: A much larger clone differs by one base, so this may be a read error. The chain links TRBV3-1 to TRBJ2-5; a weak D match, TRBD2 (6 bases). Germline CDR1 reads LGHDT; CDR2 reads YNNKEL (reference sequence). The CDR3 has 15 amino acids. Trimming removed 5 bases at V and 5 bases at J, with 18 bases between. This CDR3 is CASSDGVEGRETQYF. Here the CDR3 DNA reads TGTGCCAGCAGCGATGGGGTTGAGGGGAGGGAGACCCAGTACTTC.

The chain employs TRBV7-9 and TRBJ1-6; 7 nucleotides match TRBD1. CDR1 SEHNR and CDR2 FQNEAQ come from the germline V gene (reference sequence). V dropped 4 bases and J dropped 8; count of bases not matched to a gene: 5. The length of the CDR3 is 14 residues. Here the CDR3 reads CASSSGDRYSPLHF. The CDR3 bases are TGTGCCAGCAGCTCAGGGGACAGATATTCACCCCTCCACTTT.

This clonotype was found a few times. The rearrangement joins TRBV12-3 or TRBV12-4 to TRBJ2-3; D gene uncertain. The CDR3 consists of 15 residues. V lost 1 base, J lost 2 bases, and 10 bases lay in between. CDR3 nucleotides: TGTGCCAGCAGTTTAGTTTACACCCACACAGATACGCAGTATTTT. Protein product: CASSLVYTHTDTQYF.

This chain links TRBV27 with TRBJ2-1; 8 positions match TRBD2. CDR3 length equals 18 residues. The V and J ends lost 4 bases and 10 bases, in that order; junction bases with no gene match: 21. Germline assignment: CDR1 MNHEY and CDR2 SMNVEV (reference sequence). The CDR3 here is CASSYWASPGLGLAEQFF. The DNA of the CDR3 is TGTGCCAGCAGTTACTGGGCCTCTCCGGGACTAGGGTTAGCGGAGCAGTTCTTC.

This chain links TRBV3-1 with TRBJ2-1; no firm D call. Germline CDR1 is LGHDT and CDR2 is YNNKEL (reference sequence). The ends were cut back, 4 bases at V and 9 bases at J, with 22 bases in the middle. The CDR3 length is 16 residues. The DNA for the CDR3 is TGTGCCAGCAGCCCCCCCCGCGACTTATGGGGATCTGAGCAGTTCTTC. This sequence encodes CASSPPRDLWGSEQFF.